This T cell receptor (beta chain) comes out of a study of shared clonotypes between healthy human individuals. In the study overall: Per donor, three plates held CD4 naive cells, three held CD4 memory, two held CD8 naive and one held CD8 memory. Study conclusions and caveats: Against clonotypes common to all four donors, non-shared ones had lower generation probabilities. Sorted-subset sequencing was shown by rarefaction to be incomplete despite large depth.

Note on this clone: Antigen: not known.

In the original workflow: ImmunoSEQ sequences covered only the junction and lacked quality scores; filtering therefore differed. Assay used: immunoSEQ multiplex PCR; TCRdb lists only in-frame clones, some missing. V and J calls and clone size follow that table, whereas D and trimming were derived from the DNA. The table lists millions of clones, more than 80% of them singletons. Germline values: CDR1 MNHEY, CDR2 SVGAGI. With 4 bases removed from V and 4 bases from J, the gap between germline ends came to 11 bases. The CDR3 spans 14 residues. This chain joins TRBV6-5 and TRBJ2-1; weak D call: TRBD2 (5 bases). The specimen sequenced was naive CD4+ T cells from PBMCs. As for subset: CD45RA+ positively selected. The source is a young man in good health. Some clones in this sample may be carry-over from other donors' samples. The CDR3 nucleotides are TGTGCCAGCAGTTGGGCTAGCATTTACAATGAGCAGTTCTTC. Protein product: CASSWASIYNEQFF.